Given below is one T cell receptor (beta chain) in context. This clonotype was recorded once. Its antigen has not been determined. The conserved phenylalanine or tryptophan normally closing the CDR3 is absent here, so this likely arose from a read error. Libraries were constructed by RT-PCR. Sequencing took place on an Illumina HiSeq 2500. TCRdb trimmed the raw reads at Q25, called clones with MiXCR and kept productive beta chains. Here each entry gathers all rows of one CDR3 protein and keeps the most common genes and DNA. Counted in this sample were about 650,000 distinct CDR3 sequences; approximately 14% of them appeared once. The top ten clones comprise approximately 10% of the sample. This entry comes from a study of response to subunit inactivated influenza vaccine (dated by TCRdb to 2016 to 2019). For the wider study: Deep quantitative profiling of the T cell receptor repertoire was used in the study to follow responses to a trivalent subunit inactivated influenza vaccine. Points the paper makes about the study in general: It was suggested by the authors that each seasonal influenza vaccination may recruit only a limited number of new T cells.

The sample was PBMCs from blood, taken less than 13 days after vaccination. The source is a man in his forties or fifties who received an inactivated influenza vaccine. Donor details come from another sample of the same person, matched by shared clones.

The DNA is TGTGCCAGCAGCTTATATGGCGGGACCTCCTACAATGAGCAGTTCCTC. It encodes CASSLYGGTSYNEQFL. The chain was built from TRBV7-3 and TRBJ2-1; TRBD2 is a weak D gene call, 6 bases matching. V sheds 2 bases and J sheds 0 bases, leaving 11 bases between their ends. The CDR3 extends over 16 residues, inclusive of both ends. Only the CDR3 DNA stays, 48 bases, in frame from base 1. Via the germline V gene, CDR1 is SGHTA and CDR2 FQGTGA.